One and the same sample provided the 28 T cell receptor beta chains below, sequenced in a study of blood T cell repertoires in COVID-19. Generated by immunoSEQ multiplex PCR, the TCRdb table keeps only in-frame clones and is missing some. The sample holds almost 350,000 clones, roughly nine tenths seen once. The sequencing sample was made of peripheral blood. All receptors come from a woman aged 60 to 75 with COVID-19, enrolled during active disease.

The CDR3 coding sequence is TGTGCCAGCAGCCCCGAAAGACAGAACGAGCAGTACTTC. Protein: CASSPERQNEQYF. V is TRBV9 and J is TRBJ2-7, with D tentatively TRBD1 (5 bases). The V and J ends lost 4 bases and 5 bases respectively, with 13 bases between them. The V gene's germline CDR1 is SGDLS and CDR2 YYNGEE. This CDR3 region has 13 residues. Based on the CDR3 plus reference TRBV9 and TRBJ2-7, the full variable domain is DSGVTQTPKHLITATGQRVTLRCSPRSGDLSVYWYQQSLDQGLQFLIQYYNGEERAKGNILERFSAQQFPDLHSELNLSSLELGDSALYFCASSPERQNEQYFGPGTRLTVT.

V and J are TRBV5-1 and TRBJ2-7, with 7 nucleotides matching TRBD1. Germline CDR1 is SGHRS and CDR2 is YFSETQ. The CDR3 totals 13 residues. V was pared by 3 bases and J by 6 bases, with 6 bases of the junction left unmatched. CDR3 loop: CASSWQGEGEQYF. The CDR3 DNA follows: TGCGCCAGCAGCTGGCAGGGGGAAGGCGAGCAGTACTTC.

This chain joins TRBV29-1 and TRBJ1-2; TRBD1 agrees at 7 bases. J was trimmed by 2 bases and V by 0 bases; bases with no gene match: 3. The CDR3 runs 14 residues. From germline, CDR1 is SQVTM and CDR2 ANQGSEA. Here the CDR3 reads CSVEDRGGNYGYTF. CDR3 nucleotides: TGCAGCGTTGAAGATAGAGGGGGCAACTATGGCTACACCTTC.

This sequence joins TRBV6-7 and TRBJ1-3, with D uncertain. TRBV6-7 is designated an ORF whose function remains uncertain. The CDR3 consists of 18 residues. V gave up 0 bases and J gave up 9 bases, with 24 bases separating them. Here the CDR3 reads CASSYSAVTGGNGSTIYF. The CDR3 DNA reads TGTGCCAGCAGTTACTCGGCAGTGACGGGTGGAAATGGGAGCACCATATATTTT.

The rearrangement joins TRBV10-3 to TRBJ1-1; D remains unclear. The CDR3 extends over 15 amino acids. V gave up 0 bases and J gave up 1 base, with 9 bases separating them. The germline gives CDR1 ENHRY, CDR2 SYGVKD. The CDR3 region has the DNA TGTGCCATCAGTGAGTCGAGCGTGGAGAACACTGAAGCTTTCTTT. It translates to CAISESSVENTEAFF.

This chain connects TRBV3-1 (or the pseudogene TRBV3-2) to TRBJ2-3; TRBD2 agrees at 16 bases. V shed 5 bases, J shed 8 bases, and the junction held 10 bases outside the gene matches. The CDR3 is made up of 17 amino acids. CDR1 and CDR2 (germline): LGHDT, YNNKEL (reference sequence). CDR3 residues: CASSAPGLAGGRSTQYF. The CDR3 DNA is TGTGCCAGCAGCGCACCGGGACTAGCGGGGGGGCGTAGTACGCAGTATTTT.

This clone has more than one count but fewer than ten. The CDR3 DNA is TGTGCCAGTGGGACAGGGCCAACGGAAGCTTTCTTT. Translated: CASGTGPTEAFF. The V call is TRBV28, the J call TRBJ1-1; TRBD1 aligns across 9 bases. There are 12 residues in the CDR3. J gave up 8 bases and V 9 bases, and 7 bases lay outside the gene matches. CDR1 and CDR2 (germline): MDHEN, SYDVKM.

The chain has TRBV6-6 and TRBJ1-2; D ambiguous. V was cut by 4 bases and J by 1 base, with 4 bases left in between. This CDR3 is built from 12 residues. Germline V gene sequence: CDR1 MNHNY, CDR2 SVGAGI (reference sequence). The CDR3 spells CASSFGNYGYTF. The CDR3 nucleotides are TGTGCCAGCAGTTTCGGTAACTATGGCTACACCTTC.

V is TRBV7-9 and J is TRBJ1-1; 8 bases map to TRBD1. The junction had 7 bases not matched to a gene; V was cut back by 5 bases and J by 11 bases. Germline lookup yields CDR1 SEHNR and CDR2 FQNEAQ (reference sequence). This CDR3 contains 12 residues. The CDR3 bases are TGTGCCAGCAGCGAGGACAGGGCGGAGGCTTTCTTT. Protein product: CASSEDRAEAFF.

The chain uses TRBV6-4 and TRBJ2-6, with D uncertain. CDR1 and CDR2 from the germline V gene are MRHNA and SNTAGT. V was cut by 3 bases and J by 2 bases, with 8 bases left in between. The CDR3 loop spans 15 amino acids. DNA of the CDR3: TGTGCCAGCAGTGAAAGTAGAGCTGGGGCCAACGTCCTGACTTTC. This gives the protein CASSESRAGANVLTF.

The rearrangement links TRBV5-4 to TRBJ1-2; 7 bases are shared with TRBD1. V dropped 0 bases and J dropped 2; count of bases not matched to a gene: 4. CDR1 is SGHNT, CDR2 YYREEE, per germline (reference sequence). The CDR3 is 15 amino acids. CDR3 DNA sequence: TGTGCCAGCAGCTTGGCTGACAGGGAGAACTATGGCTACACCTTC. It specifies CASSLADRENYGYTF.

The chain couples TRBV27 to TRBJ1-1; 9 bases agree with TRBD1. The CDR3 consists of 18 residues. The V gene's germline CDR1 is MNHEY and CDR2 SMNVEV (reference sequence). After removal of 3 bases from V and 1 base from J, the junction contained 12 bases not matched to a gene. CDR3 loop: CASSFRKGQGGGNTEAFF. The CDR3 region has the DNA TGTGCCAGCAGTTTCCGGAAGGGACAGGGAGGGGGGAACACTGAAGCTTTCTTT.

The chain employs TRBV6-5 and TRBJ1-1; 7 nucleotides align to TRBD1. The length of the CDR3 is 14 residues. V trimming: 5 bases; J trimming: 3 bases; junction bases outside the gene matches: 6. Looked up from germline, CDR1 is MNHEY and CDR2 is SVGAGI. The CDR3 is CASSKTGFHTEAFF. CDR3 DNA sequence: TGTGCCAGCAGTAAGACAGGGTTTCACACTGAAGCTTTCTTT.

The chain joins TRBV9 to TRBJ1-1; unclear D gene. V lost 0 bases and J 6 bases, leaving 15 bases between the germline ends. The CDR3 loop spans 15 amino acids. From germline, CDR1 is SGDLS and CDR2 YYNGEE. CDR3 DNA: TGTGCCAGCAGCGTAGCTCTCTCGCCGAGGGCTGAAGCTTTCTTT. Encoded protein: CASSVALSPRAEAFF.

The V gene is TRBV6-2 or TRBV6-3, the J gene TRBJ1-2; weak D call: TRBD1 (5 bases). The V gene lost 2 bases and the J gene lost 4 bases, with 14 bases spanning the gap. Germline V gives CDR1 MNHEY, CDR2 SVGEGT. CDR3 length: 15 residues. CDR3 sequence (DNA): TGTGCCAGCAGTTACCCCGACAGAACCTTCTATGGCTACACCTTC. It codes for CASSYPDRTFYGYTF.

The chain links TRBV5-6 to TRBJ1-5; D unclear. CDR1 and CDR2 from the germline V gene are SGHDT and YYEEEE. The CDR3 sequence is 15 residues long. The V end lost 2 bases, the J end lost 4 bases, and 13 bases lay between the germline ends. CDR3 in DNA: TGTGCCAGCAGCTTAATTCAGGACTTTAATCAGCCCCAGCATTTT. Encoded protein: CASSLIQDFNQPQHF.

The rearrangement links TRBV5-1 to TRBJ1-2; 10 nucleotides align to TRBD1. The CDR3 spans 15 residues. Per the germline V gene, CDR1 is SGHRS and CDR2 is YFSETQ. Losses at the gene ends were 3 bases for V and 6 bases for J; bases not matched to a gene: 8. Written as DNA, the CDR3 is TGCGCCAGCAGCTCCAAGACAGGGGGCAATAATGGCTACACCTTC. Its translation: CASSSKTGGNNGYTF.

The chain joins TRBV24-1 to TRBJ1-2; 8 bases are a match to TRBD1. V was pared by 7 bases and J by 0 bases, with 9 bases of the junction left unmatched. CDR3 length equals 16 residues. Germline lookup yields CDR1 KGHDR and CDR2 SFDVKD. CDR3 DNA: TGTGCCACCAGAGACAAAAGGGACAGGTCTAACTATGGCTACACCTTC. It codes for CATRDKRDRSNYGYTF.

The chain carries TRBV3-1 (or the pseudogene TRBV3-2) and TRBJ1-3, with D possibly matching TRBD1 (5 bases). The CDR3 loop spans 17 amino acids. Trimming left V 3 bases short and J 0 bases short, with 15 bases between. Germline-derived CDR1 and CDR2 are LGHDT and YNNKEL (reference sequence). Here the CDR3 reads CASSQGPGTYSGNTIYF. CDR3 in DNA: TGTGCCAGCAGCCAGGGGCCAGGTACTTACTCTGGAAACACCATATATTTT.

The rearrangement links TRBV5-1 to TRBJ2-1; D ambiguous. Per the germline V gene, CDR1 is SGHRS and CDR2 is YFSETQ. The CDR3 runs 14 residues. Trimming left V 1 base short and J 0 bases short, with 5 bases between. The CDR3 loop is CASSLQDSYNEQFF. In nucleotides, the CDR3 is TGCGCCAGCAGCTTGCAGGACTCCTACAATGAGCAGTTCTTC.

The chain links TRBV19 to TRBJ1-1; TRBD1 might be the D (6 bases). Germline assignment: CDR1 LNHDA and CDR2 SQIVND (reference sequence). V shed 6 bases and J shed 2 bases, with 10 bases lying between them. This CDR3 is 13 amino acids long. DNA of the CDR3: TGTGCCAGTAGCGACAGGCTAAACACTGAAGCTTTCTTT. It encodes CASSDRLNTEAFF.

V usage is TRBV5-4 and J usage is TRBJ2-2; 8 nucleotides match TRBD2. CDR1 and CDR2 from the germline V gene are SGHNT and YYREEE (reference sequence). This CDR3 contains 15 residues. The V segment lost 6 bases and the J segment 3 bases; nucleotides outside the gene matches: 7. CDR3 in amino acids: CASTRGGQDTGELFF. CDR3 nucleotides: TGTGCCAGCACCCGGGGGGGGCAGGACACCGGGGAGCTGTTTTTT.

The rearrangement joins TRBV28 to TRBJ1-4; 10 nucleotides line up with TRBD1. Germline V CDR1 and CDR2: MDHEN, SYDVKM. The J segment lost 4 bases and the V segment lost 5 bases, leaving 7 bases of the junction unmatched. The CDR3 loop spans 16 amino acids. CDR3 residues: CASSGQGVVGNEKLFF. CDR3 DNA: TGTGCCAGCAGTGGACAGGGGGTTGTGGGTAATGAAAAACTGTTTTTT.

This chain connects TRBV19 to TRBJ1-5; 9 nucleotides agree with TRBD1. The CDR3 covers 15 residues. Germline V CDR1 and CDR2: LNHDA, SQIVND (reference sequence). With 6 bases clipped from V and 4 bases from J, the junction kept 7 bases outside the gene matches. DNA of the CDR3: TGTGCCAGTAGCCCCTCGGACAGGGGAAATCAGCCCCAGCATTTT. Translation gives CASSPSDRGNQPQHF.

This chain joins TRBV9 and TRBJ1-5; the match to TRBD1 covers 10 bases. The CDR3 runs to 15 residues. The junction had 8 bases not matched to a gene; V was cut back by 0 bases and J by 11 bases. Per germline, CDR1 SGDLS and CDR2 YYNGEE. CDR3 loop: CASSVEGQGFSAQHF. DNA of the CDR3: TGTGCCAGCAGCGTAGAGGGACAGGGGTTTTCAGCCCAGCATTTT.

This sequence joins TRBV5-1 and TRBJ1-1; D perhaps matches TRBD1 (6 bases). Germline V gene lookup returns CDR1 SGHRS and CDR2 YFSETQ. The CDR3 contains 14 residues. V was trimmed by 1 base and J by 5 bases, leaving 12 bases between them. The CDR3, as DNA: TGCGCCAGCAGCTTGATTGTGCAGGGGACTGAAGCTTTCTTT. Its protein is CASSLIVQGTEAFF.

V is TRBV7-9 and J is TRBJ2-3, with D possibly being TRBD2 (6 bases). The CDR3 length is 13 residues. The germline CDR1 and CDR2 sequences are SEHNR and FQNEAQ (reference sequence). Trimming pared 3 bases from V and 4 bases from J, leaving 8 bases between. The chain's CDR3 is CASSFGGADTQYF. CDR3 sequence (DNA): TGTGCCAGCAGCTTCGGGGGAGCAGATACGCAGTATTTT.

The chain employs TRBV12-3 or TRBV12-4 and TRBJ1-1, with D unresolved. This CDR3 has 13 amino acids. V lost 5 bases to trimming and J lost 3 bases, with 10 bases between them. CDR3 coding DNA: TGTGCCAGCAGTCTTACAGCCGACACTGAAGCTTTCTTT. Amino acid sequence: CASSLTADTEAFF.